The rows below give T cell receptor beta chains drawn from one sample of a study of cytomegalovirus exposure and HLA in healthy donors. The method was immunoSEQ multiplex PCR; TCRdb's version includes in-frame clones alone and lacks a portion of them. The table has around 220,000 clones, about 83% seen once. The sample taken for sequencing was PBMCs. These receptors were obtained from a man aged 35-49 years in good health and CMV-seronegative. Both conserved end residues are part of each CDR3. A D gene is named only where the DNA matches it firmly. Rows give clone size only sometimes, using once, few, many, or a class for an expanded clone.

v_gene: TRBV19; abundance: -; j_gene: TRBJ2-5; d_gene: -; CDR3aa: CASSISSLLETQYF; CDR3nt: TGTGCCAGTAGTATATCCTCTTTATTAGAGACCCAGTACTTC
v_gene: TRBV11-2; abundance: -; j_gene: TRBJ1-2; d_gene: TRBD1; CDR3aa: CASSYPTGSYGYTF; CDR3nt: TGTGCCAGCAGCTACCCGACAGGGTCCTATGGCTACACCTTC
v_gene: TRBV15; abundance: -; j_gene: TRBJ2-2; d_gene: TRBD1; CDR3aa: CATSRDFPGQGTSGELFF; CDR3nt: TGTGCCACCAGCAGAGATTTTCCGGGACAGGGCACTTCAGGGGAGCTGTTTTTT
v_gene: TRBV27; abundance: few; j_gene: TRBJ2-4; d_gene: TRBD1; CDR3aa: CASSLYGQGKNIQYF; CDR3nt: TGTGCCAGCAGTTTATACGGACAGGGGAAAAACATTCAGTACTTC
v_gene: TRBV5-1; abundance: -; j_gene: TRBJ2-7; d_gene: -; CDR3aa: CASSMGGLAWDEQYF; CDR3nt: TGCGCCAGCTCCATGGGGGGACTGGCTTGGGACGAGCAGTACTTC
v_gene: TRBV19; abundance: -; j_gene: TRBJ1-2; d_gene: -; CDR3aa: CASRDSGGYYGYTF; CDR3nt: TGTGCCAGTAGAGATAGTGGAGGGTACTATGGCTACACCTTC
v_gene: TRBV7-8; abundance: -; j_gene: TRBJ2-7; d_gene: TRBD2; CDR3aa: CASSPQGTSGTMEQYF; CDR3nt: TGTGCCAGCAGCCCTCAGGGGACTAGCGGGACAATGGAGCAGTACTTC
v_gene: TRBV4-3; abundance: -; j_gene: TRBJ2-1; d_gene: -; CDR3aa: CASSQERARGVKQFF; CDR3nt: TGCGCCAGCAGCCAAGAAAGAGCCAGGGGGGTCAAGCAGTTCTTC
v_gene: TRBV15; abundance: -; j_gene: TRBJ1-2; d_gene: -; CDR3aa: CATSRYTRGYTF; CDR3nt: TGTGCCACCAGCAGATACACGCGGGGCTACACCTTC
v_gene: TRBV5-4; abundance: few; j_gene: TRBJ1-6; d_gene: -; CDR3aa: CASSLVGQNSPLHF; CDR3nt: TGTGCCAGCAGCTTGGTGGGACAAAATTCACCCCTCCACTTT
v_gene: TRBV29-1; abundance: -; j_gene: TRBJ2-3; d_gene: TRBD1; CDR3aa: CSPQGVDGATQYF; CDR3nt: TGCAGCCCCCAGGGGGTAGATGGGGCTACGCAGTATTTT
v_gene: TRBV2; abundance: once; j_gene: TRBJ2-2; d_gene: TRBD1; CDR3aa: CASMDGTGHTGELFF; CDR3nt: TGTGCCAGCATGGACGGGACAGGGCATACCGGGGAGCTGTTTTTT
v_gene: TRBV19; abundance: -; j_gene: TRBJ1-6; d_gene: TRBD1; CDR3aa: CASSKGGAAYNSPLHF; CDR3nt: TGTGCCAGTAGTAAAGGGGGCGCCGCCTATAATTCACCCCTCCACTTT
v_gene: TRBV20-1; abundance: once; j_gene: TRBJ1-2; d_gene: -; CDR3aa: CSFTGSDGYTF; CDR3nt: TGCAGTTTTACAGGGTCGGATGGCTACACCTTC
v_gene: TRBV29-1; abundance: once; j_gene: TRBJ1-1; d_gene: -; CDR3aa: CSATGNTEAFF; CDR3nt: TGCAGCGCCACTGGGAACACTGAAGCTTTCTTT
v_gene: TRBV6-6; abundance: -; j_gene: TRBJ2-2; d_gene: -; CDR3aa: CASTYYTGELFF; CDR3nt: TGTGCCAGCACATACTACACCGGGGAGCTGTTTTTT
v_gene: TRBV7-2; abundance: -; j_gene: TRBJ2-3; d_gene: -; CDR3aa: CASSTSRTDTQYF; CDR3nt: TGTGCCAGCAGCACCTCTAGGACAGATACGCAGTATTTT
v_gene: TRBV2; abundance: -; j_gene: TRBJ2-1; d_gene: TRBD2; CDR3aa: CASNRATSVNEQFF; CDR3nt: TGTGCCAGCAATCGAGCGACTAGCGTCAATGAGCAGTTCTTC
v_gene: TRBV15; abundance: -; j_gene: TRBJ2-3; d_gene: TRBD2; CDR3aa: CATSRQRMAGGTDTQYF; CDR3nt: TGTGCCACCAGCAGACAGCGGATGGCGGGAGGGACAGATACGCAGTATTTT
v_gene: TRBV19; abundance: few; j_gene: TRBJ2-5; d_gene: -; CDR3aa: CASSINGETQYF; CDR3nt: TGTGCCAGTAGTATAAACGGGGAGACCCAGTACTTC
v_gene: TRBV29-1; abundance: -; j_gene: TRBJ2-5; d_gene: -; CDR3aa: CSVDGHPGETQYF; CDR3nt: TGCAGCGTCGACGGACATCCTGGGGAGACCCAGTACTTC
v_gene: TRBV27; abundance: -; j_gene: TRBJ1-2; d_gene: TRBD1; CDR3aa: CATLGQGADYEGYTF; CDR3nt: TGTGCCACCTTGGGCCAGGGGGCGGATTATGAGGGCTACACCTTC
v_gene: TRBV27; abundance: -; j_gene: TRBJ1-2; d_gene: TRBD1; CDR3aa: CASSSLGTGAYGYTF; CDR3nt: TGTGCCAGCAGTTCTTTAGGGACAGGGGCTTATGGCTACACCTTC
v_gene: TRBV6-6; abundance: -; j_gene: TRBJ1-5; d_gene: TRBD1; CDR3aa: CASSYGTGDQPQHF; CDR3nt: TGTGCCAGCAGTTACGGGACAGGGGATCAGCCCCAGCATTTT
v_gene: TRBV5-4; abundance: -; j_gene: TRBJ2-5; d_gene: TRBD2; CDR3aa: CASSFGLAGGLQETQYF; CDR3nt: TGTGCCAGCAGCTTTGGACTAGCGGGGGGTCTCCAAGAGACCCAGTACTTC